The clone carrying this T cell receptor (beta chain) was found a few times. A library of TCRbeta sequences, prepared with unique molecular identifiers, was generated. Each CDR3 protein gets one entry after TCRdb re-called the PCR reads with MiXCR. This table holds approximately 300,000 distinct CDR3 sequences, around a tenth found once. This entry belongs to a study of T-cell reconstitution after alpha-beta-depleted transplantation in children. The CDR3 is made up of 15 amino acids. The junction had 8 bases not matched to a gene; V was cut back by 6 bases and J by 0 bases. Germline CDR1 SNHLY, CDR2 FYNNEI.

The specimen comprised PBMCs, sampled before TCRalphabeta/CD19-depleted stem cell transplant. The TCR was taken from a boy under two years old with acute myeloid leukemia, due to receive a stem cell transplant. The chain carries TRBV2 and TRBJ2-7, with 7 bases lining up with TRBD1. The CDR3 loop reads CASRGRDRLSYEQYF. Written as DNA, the CDR3 is TGTGCCAGCAGAGGCCGGGACAGACTCTCCTACGAGCAGTACTTC.